A single sample gave rise to the 18 T cell receptor beta chains below, sequenced in a study of blood T cell repertoires in COVID-19. Sequencing was performed with immunoSEQ multiplex PCR; in TCRdb, only in-frame clones are kept and a portion is missing. The table has about 440,000 clones, 90% seen once. The sample consisted of PBMCs or T cells enriched from blood (not recorded which). These receptors all stem from a young man who had recovered from COVID-19.

CDR3 sequence reads: CASSRQGAGDTQYF. CDR3 in DNA: TGTGCCAGCTCACGGCAGGGGGCTGGAGATACGCAGTATTTT. The chain employs TRBV18 and TRBJ2-3; 8 positions agree with TRBD1. The CDR3 contains 14 residues. Per the germline V gene, CDR1 is KGHSH and CDR2 is LQKENI. V gave up 4 bases and J gave up 5 bases; unmatched junction bases: 5.

This chain connects TRBV10-3 to TRBJ2-1; 14 nucleotides match TRBD2. With 6 bases clipped from V and 5 bases from J, the junction kept 3 bases outside the gene matches. This CDR3 is built from 15 residues. Germline V gene data show CDR1 as ENHRY and CDR2 as SYGVKD. The CDR3 protein is CAIRGLAGVNNEQFF. The CDR3 nucleotides are TGTGCCATCAGGGGACTAGCGGGAGTTAACAATGAGCAGTTCTTC.

The chain uses TRBV19 and TRBJ1-6; D gene ambiguous. V was shortened by 4 bases and J by 8 bases, with 12 bases between the two germline ends. The CDR3 contains 14 residues. CDR1 LNHDA and CDR2 SQIVND come from the germline V gene (reference sequence). The CDR3 region is CASSTRDPDSPLHF. The CDR3 DNA sequence: TGTGCCAGTAGTACGAGGGATCCAGATTCACCCCTCCACTTT.

J is TRBJ1-3 and V is TRBV14; D is unclear. This CDR3 has 16 residues. Germline lookup yields CDR1 SGHDN and CDR2 FVKESK. Trimming removed 1 base from V and 0 bases from J, with 10 bases in between. The chain's CDR3 is CASSQVQADSGNTIYF. For the CDR3, the DNA is TGTGCCAGCAGCCAAGTCCAGGCAGACTCTGGAAACACCATATATTTT.

The rearrangement joins TRBV12-3 or TRBV12-4 to TRBJ1-3; D is undetermined. V was trimmed by 6 bases and J by 2 bases, leaving 8 bases between them. The CDR3 totals 13 residues. The CDR3 sequence is CASSPRTGNTIYF. The CDR3 DNA reads as TGTGCCAGCAGCCCGCGGACTGGAAACACCATATATTTT.

CDR3: CASRAAGTYNSPLHF. The DNA of the CDR3 is TGTGCCAGCAGGGCAGCGGGGACTTATAATTCACCCCTCCACTTT. V usage is TRBV25-1 and J usage is TRBJ1-6; perhaps TRBD1 as D (5 bases). The CDR3 is made up of 15 amino acids. Trimming pared 6 bases from V and 4 bases from J, leaving 13 bases between. The germline CDR1 and CDR2 sequences are MGHDK and SYGVNS.

This rearrangement joins TRBV6-1 to TRBJ1-1, with D maybe TRBD1 (5 bases). This CDR3 region has 14 residues. Germline V gene data show CDR1 as MNHNS and CDR2 as SASEGT. Deletions cut 3 bases from V and 9 bases from J, with 17 bases between. CDR3 residues: CASSEVPGRGKAFF. CDR3 nucleotides: TGTGCCAGCAGTGAGGTACCAGGGCGGGGAAAAGCTTTCTTT.

The rearrangement uses TRBV20-1 and TRBJ1-2; possibly TRBD1 for D (5 bases). This CDR3 contains 11 residues. Trimming took 5 bases from V and 5 from J, leaving 9 bases between them. CDR1 is DFQATT and CDR2 is SNEGSKA in the germline V gene (reference sequence). The CDR3 here is CSASEGYGYTF. The CDR3 DNA follows: TGCAGTGCTTCGGAGGGGTATGGCTACACCTTC.

This sequence joins TRBV5-1 and TRBJ1-1, with 8 nucleotides matching TRBD1. With V trimmed by 4 bases and J by 8 bases, 7 bases remained unmatched. The CDR3 length is 13 residues. Germline assignment: CDR1 SGHRS and CDR2 YFSETQ. The CDR3 DNA is TGCGCCAGCAGCCCTCAGGGGGCCAAGGAAGCTTTCTTT. This sequence encodes CASSPQGAKEAFF.

The CDR3 sequence: CAISEQLSGLVNEQYF. The CDR3 DNA follows: TGTGCCATCAGTGAGCAACTTTCAGGGTTGGTCAACGAGCAGTACTTC. V is TRBV10-3 and J is TRBJ2-7, with TRBD1 as a possible D gene (5 bases). CDR1 is ENHRY, CDR2 SYGVKD, per germline. The CDR3 runs to 16 residues. V was pared by 2 bases and J by 5 bases, with 19 bases between.

This clone was detected only once. V usage is TRBV19 and J usage is TRBJ1-5, with D tentatively TRBD1 (5 bases). The germline gives CDR1 LNHDA, CDR2 SQIVND (reference sequence). V shed 6 bases and J shed 5 bases, with 8 bases lying between them. This CDR3 spans 12 amino acids. CDR3 nucleotides: TGTGCCAGTAGGCTAGGGGATCAGCCCCAGCATTTT. It is translated as CASRLGDQPQHF.

The chain combines TRBV19 with TRBJ2-2; TRBD1 matches 7 bases. The CDR3 spans 17 residues. The V segment lost 4 bases and the J segment 4 bases; nucleotides outside the gene matches: 12. Looked up from germline, CDR1 is LNHDA and CDR2 is SQIVND (reference sequence). The CDR3 sequence is CASSKGTALGSTGELFF. In DNA, the CDR3 is TGTGCCAGTAGTAAAGGGACAGCCTTAGGTAGCACCGGGGAGCTGTTTTTT.

The rearrangement joins TRBV2 to TRBJ1-4; D is ambiguous. This CDR3 comprises 13 residues. Germline CDR1 reads SNHLY; CDR2 reads FYNNEI. Trimming took off 5 bases at V and 6 bases at J, with 10 bases between the two ends. The chain's CDR3 is CASSLIRYEKLFF. The CDR3 DNA reads TGTGCCAGCAGTCTGATCCGGTATGAAAAACTGTTTTTT.

The V and J genes are TRBV6-5 and TRBJ1-4, with D possibly TRBD1 on 6 matching bases. The germline gives CDR1 MNHEY, CDR2 SVGAGI. The V gene lost 5 bases and the J gene lost 3 bases, with 10 bases spanning the gap. There are 14 residues in the CDR3. The CDR3 sequence is CASSPWGPNEKLFF. CDR3 nucleotide sequence: TGTGCCAGCAGTCCTTGGGGGCCTAATGAAAAACTGTTTTTT.

The gene calls are TRBV6-5 and TRBJ1-5; TRBD1 might be the D (5 bases). The CDR3 is 15 amino acids. CDR1 is MNHEY, CDR2 SVGAGI, per germline. Trimming removed 7 bases at V and 7 bases at J, with 20 bases between. The CDR3 bases are TGTGCCAGCACCCCCGCAGGGCGGGGGTGGCAGCCCCAGCATTTT. This translates into CASTPAGRGWQPQHF.

The chain couples TRBV10-3 to TRBJ2-7; D may be TRBD1 (6 bases). CDR1 is ENHRY and CDR2 is SYGVKD in the germline V gene. The CDR3 has 15 amino acids. V was trimmed by 7 bases and J by 0 bases, leaving 16 bases between them. In DNA form, the CDR3 reads TGTGCCATCAAGGGCGGAGGACAGCTCTCCTACGAGCAGTACTTC. The encoded protein is CAIKGGGQLSYEQYF.

V usage is TRBV4-1 and J usage is TRBJ2-5; no firm D call. In germline, CDR1 is MGHRA, CDR2 YSYEKL. CDR3 length: 15 residues. The germline V and J ends were trimmed by 5 bases and 3 bases, with 16 bases remaining between them. In nucleotides, the CDR3 is TGCGCCAGCAGCACAAGATTGGTCAGTGAAGAGACCCAGTACTTC. Amino acids: CASSTRLVSEETQYF.

The chain has TRBV5-1 and TRBJ2-2, with 8 bases identical to TRBD2. V trimming: 2 bases; J trimming: 7 bases; junction bases outside the gene matches: 7. The CDR3 extends over 15 amino acids. Germline assignment: CDR1 SGHRS and CDR2 YFSETQ. The CDR3 reads CASSFREGRNGELFF. In nucleotides, the CDR3 is TGCGCCAGCAGCTTTCGGGAGGGCCGGAACGGGGAGCTGTTTTTT.